This T cell receptor beta chain was sequenced in a study of shared clonotypes between healthy human individuals. Study context: Three CD4 naive, three CD4 memory, two CD8 naive and one CD8 memory plate were used per donor.

Positively selected for CCR7, the CD45RO-negative cells used as naive CD8 cells excluded terminally differentiated effector memory CD45RA+ cells. Sequenced by immunoSEQ multiplex PCR; TCRdb stores in-frame clones only, minus some. The sample records around 2.1 million clones, 90% to 95% being singletons. The sample consisted of naive CD8+ T cells from PBMCs. This TCR came from a man aged 18 to 30 in good health. Some clones in this sample may be carry-over from other donors' samples.

Written as DNA, the CDR3 is TGTGCCAGCAGTTGGGGACTAGGTGTCAATGAGCAGTTCTTC. Translated, it gives CASSWGLGVNEQFF. This chain links TRBV6-5 with TRBJ2-1; 8 bases agree with TRBD2. The germline gives CDR1 MNHEY, CDR2 SVGAGI. The CDR3 extends over 14 amino acids. V was clipped by 4 bases and J by 6 bases; unmatched bases: 5.